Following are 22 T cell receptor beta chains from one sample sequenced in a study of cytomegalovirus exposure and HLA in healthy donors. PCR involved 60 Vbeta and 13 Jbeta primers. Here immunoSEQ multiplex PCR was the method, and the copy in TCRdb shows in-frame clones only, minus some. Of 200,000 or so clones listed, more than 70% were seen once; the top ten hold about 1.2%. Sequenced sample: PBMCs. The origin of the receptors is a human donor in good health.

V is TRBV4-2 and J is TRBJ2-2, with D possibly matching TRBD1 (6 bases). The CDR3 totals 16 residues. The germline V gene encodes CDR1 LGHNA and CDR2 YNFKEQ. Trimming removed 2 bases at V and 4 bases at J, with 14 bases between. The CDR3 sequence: CASSQPGQSGTGELFF. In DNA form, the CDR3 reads TGTGCCAGCAGCCAACCGGGACAATCTGGCACCGGGGAGCTGTTTTTT.

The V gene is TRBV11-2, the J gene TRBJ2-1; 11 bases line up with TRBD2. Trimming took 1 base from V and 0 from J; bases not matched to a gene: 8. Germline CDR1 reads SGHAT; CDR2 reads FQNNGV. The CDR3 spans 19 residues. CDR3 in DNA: TGTGCCAGCAGCTTAGGTGCACCTGGGACTAGCGGCTCCTACAATGAGCAGTTCTTC. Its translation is CASSLGAPGTSGSYNEQFF. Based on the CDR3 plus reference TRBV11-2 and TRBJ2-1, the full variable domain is EAGVAQSPRYKIIEKRQSVAFWCNPISGHATLYWYQQILGQGPKLLIQFQNNGVVDDSQLPKDRFSAERLKGVDSTLKIQPAKLEDSAVYLCASSLGAPGTSGSYNEQFFGPGTRLTVL.

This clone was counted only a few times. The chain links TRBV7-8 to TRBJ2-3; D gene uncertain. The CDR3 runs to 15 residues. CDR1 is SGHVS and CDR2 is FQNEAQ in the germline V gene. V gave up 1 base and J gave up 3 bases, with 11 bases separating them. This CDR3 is CASSLGTAGTDTQYF. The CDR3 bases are TGTGCCAGCAGCTTAGGTACAGCCGGTACAGATACGCAGTATTTT.

This CDR3 is CASSSLPLGAQYF. CDR3 sequence (DNA): TGTGCCAGCAGCTCTCTCCCGCTGGGCGCGCAGTACTTC. V gene TRBV7-2 combines with J gene TRBJ2-7; D remains unclear. V dropped 4 bases and J dropped 9 bases, with 16 bases sitting between them. The CDR3 consists of 13 residues. The V gene's germline CDR1 is SGHTA and CDR2 FQGNSA.

The DNA of the CDR3 is TGTGCCAGCAGTGACTGGGCTTACGAGCAGTACTTC. This encodes CASSDWAYEQYF. The chain combines TRBV2 with TRBJ2-7; no firm D call. Trimming took off 3 bases at V and 4 bases at J, with 7 bases between the two ends. Per germline, CDR1 SNHLY and CDR2 FYNNEI. This CDR3 is 12 amino acids long.

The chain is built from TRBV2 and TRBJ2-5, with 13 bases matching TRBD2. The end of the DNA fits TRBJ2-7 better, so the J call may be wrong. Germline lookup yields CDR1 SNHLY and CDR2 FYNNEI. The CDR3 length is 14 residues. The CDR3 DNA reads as TGTGCCCGGAAAGGACTAGCGGGAGTATACGAGCAGTACTTC. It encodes CARKGLAGVYEQYF.

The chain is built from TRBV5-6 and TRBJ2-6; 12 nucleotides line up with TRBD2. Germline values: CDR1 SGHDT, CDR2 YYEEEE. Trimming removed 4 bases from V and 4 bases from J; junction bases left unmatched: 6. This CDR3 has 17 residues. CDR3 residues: CASSRRTSGTGANVLTF. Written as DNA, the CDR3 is TGTGCCAGCAGCCGCCGGACTAGCGGGACCGGGGCCAACGTCCTGACTTTC.

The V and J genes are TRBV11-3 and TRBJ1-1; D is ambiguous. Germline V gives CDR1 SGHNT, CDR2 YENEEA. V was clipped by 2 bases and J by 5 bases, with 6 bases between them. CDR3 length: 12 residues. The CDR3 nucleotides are TGTGCCAGCAGCTTAACGGGGACTGAAGCTTTCTTT. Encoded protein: CASSLTGTEAFF.

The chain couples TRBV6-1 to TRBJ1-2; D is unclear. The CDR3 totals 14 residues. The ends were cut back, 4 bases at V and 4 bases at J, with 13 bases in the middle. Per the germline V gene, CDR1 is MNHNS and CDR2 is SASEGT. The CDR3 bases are TGTGCCAGCAGTGTACGGGAGGTGGGCTATGGCTACACCTTC. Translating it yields CASSVREVGYGYTF.

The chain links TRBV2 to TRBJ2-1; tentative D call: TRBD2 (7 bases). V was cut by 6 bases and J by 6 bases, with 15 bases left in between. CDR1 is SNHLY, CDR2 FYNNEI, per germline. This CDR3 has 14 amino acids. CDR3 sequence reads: CASRASGGGNEQFF. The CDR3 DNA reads TGTGCCAGCAGAGCTAGCGGAGGGGGCAATGAGCAGTTCTTC. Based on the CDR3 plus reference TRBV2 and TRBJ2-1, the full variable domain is EPEVTQTPSHQVTQMGQEVILRCVPISNHLYFYWYRQILGQKVEFLVSFYNNEISEKSEIFDDQFSVERPDGSNFTLKIRSTKLEDSAMYFCASRASGGGNEQFFGPGTRLTVL.

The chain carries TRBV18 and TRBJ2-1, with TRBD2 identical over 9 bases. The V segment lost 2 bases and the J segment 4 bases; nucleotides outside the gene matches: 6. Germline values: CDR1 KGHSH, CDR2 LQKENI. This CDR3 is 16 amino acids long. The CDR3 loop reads CASSPTVAGVYNEQFF. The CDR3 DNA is TGTGCCAGCTCACCAACGGTAGCGGGAGTATACAATGAGCAGTTCTTC.

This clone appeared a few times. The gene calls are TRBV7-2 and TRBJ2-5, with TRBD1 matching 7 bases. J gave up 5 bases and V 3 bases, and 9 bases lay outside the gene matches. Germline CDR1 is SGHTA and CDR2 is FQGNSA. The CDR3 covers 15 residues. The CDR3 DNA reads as TGTGCCAGCAGCTTCTCGGGACAGCCGCCGGAGACCCAGTACTTC. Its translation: CASSFSGQPPETQYF. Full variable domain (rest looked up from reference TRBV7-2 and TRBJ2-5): GAGVSQSPSNKVTEKGKDVELRCDPISGHTALYWYRQSLGQGLEFLIYFQGNSAPDKSGLPSDRFSAERTGGSVSTLTIQRTQQEDSAVYLCASSFSGQPPETQYFGPGTRLLVL.

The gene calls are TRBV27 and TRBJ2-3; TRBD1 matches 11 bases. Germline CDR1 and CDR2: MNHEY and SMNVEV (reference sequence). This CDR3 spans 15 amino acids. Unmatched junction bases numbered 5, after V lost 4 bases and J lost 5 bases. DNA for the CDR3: TGTGCCAGCAGTTCACCGGGACAGGGGGTAGATACGCAGTATTTT. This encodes CASSSPGQGVDTQYF.

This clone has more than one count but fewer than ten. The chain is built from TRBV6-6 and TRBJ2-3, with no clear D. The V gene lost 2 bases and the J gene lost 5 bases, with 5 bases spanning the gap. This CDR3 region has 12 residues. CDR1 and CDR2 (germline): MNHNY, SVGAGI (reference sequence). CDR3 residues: CASSYDIDTQYF. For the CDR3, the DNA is TGTGCCAGCAGTTACGACATAGATACGCAGTATTTT.

CDR3 amino acids: CASSYDRAAKNIQYF. Here the CDR3 DNA reads TGTGCCAGCAGTTACGACAGGGCGGCCAAAAACATTCAGTACTTC. The chain recombines TRBV27 with TRBJ2-4; 7 bases fit TRBD1. Unmatched junction bases numbered 4, after V lost 4 bases and J lost 1 base. Germline CDR1 and CDR2: MNHEY and SMNVEV (reference sequence). This CDR3 is built from 15 residues.

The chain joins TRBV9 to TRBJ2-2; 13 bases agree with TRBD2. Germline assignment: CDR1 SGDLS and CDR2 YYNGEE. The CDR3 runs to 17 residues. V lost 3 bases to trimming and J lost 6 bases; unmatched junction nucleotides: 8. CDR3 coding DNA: TGTGCCAGCAGCGCCGGGACTAGCGGGAATATGGCCGGGGAGCTGTTTTTT. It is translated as CASSAGTSGNMAGELFF.

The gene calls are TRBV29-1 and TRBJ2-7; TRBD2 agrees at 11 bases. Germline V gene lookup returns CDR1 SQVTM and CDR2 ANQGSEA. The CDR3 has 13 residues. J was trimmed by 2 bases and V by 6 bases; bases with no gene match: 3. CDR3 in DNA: TGCAGCGTGACTAGCGGGATTGCCTACGAGCAGTACTTC. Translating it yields CSVTSGIAYEQYF.

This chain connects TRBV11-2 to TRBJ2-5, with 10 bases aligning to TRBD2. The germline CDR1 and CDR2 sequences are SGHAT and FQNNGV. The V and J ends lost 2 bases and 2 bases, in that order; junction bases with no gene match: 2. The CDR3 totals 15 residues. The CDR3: CASSLPLAGQETQYF. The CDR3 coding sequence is TGTGCCAGCAGCTTACCACTAGCGGGACAAGAGACCCAGTACTTC.

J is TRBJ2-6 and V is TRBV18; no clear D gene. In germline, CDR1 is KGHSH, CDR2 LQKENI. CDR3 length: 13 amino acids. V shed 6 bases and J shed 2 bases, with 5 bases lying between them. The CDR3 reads CASSPTGANVLTF. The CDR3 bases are TGTGCCAGCTCTCCCACTGGGGCCAACGTCCTGACTTTC. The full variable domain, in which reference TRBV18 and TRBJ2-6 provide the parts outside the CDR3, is NAGVMQNPRHLVRRRGQEARLRCSPMKGHSHVYWYRQLPEEGLKFMVYLQKENIIDESGMPKERFSAEFPKEGPSILRIQQVVRGDSAAYFCASSPTGANVLTFGAGSRLTVL.

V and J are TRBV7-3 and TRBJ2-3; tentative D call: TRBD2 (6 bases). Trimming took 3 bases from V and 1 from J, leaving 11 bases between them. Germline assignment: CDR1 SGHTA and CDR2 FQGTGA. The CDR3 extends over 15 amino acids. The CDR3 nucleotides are TGTGCCAGCAGCTTGGTAGGAGGGGGCACAGATACGCAGTATTTT. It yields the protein CASSLVGGGTDTQYF.

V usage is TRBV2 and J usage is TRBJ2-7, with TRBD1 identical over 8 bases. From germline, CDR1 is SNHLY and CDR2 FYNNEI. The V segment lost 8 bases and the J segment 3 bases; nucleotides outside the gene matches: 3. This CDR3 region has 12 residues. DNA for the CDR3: TGTGCCAGCGGGGGGACAGGCTACGAGCAGTACTTC. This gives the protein CASGGTGYEQYF.

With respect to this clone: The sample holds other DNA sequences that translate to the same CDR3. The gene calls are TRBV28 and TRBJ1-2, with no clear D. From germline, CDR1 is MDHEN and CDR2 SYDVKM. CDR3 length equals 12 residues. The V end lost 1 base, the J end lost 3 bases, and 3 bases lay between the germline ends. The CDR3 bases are TGTGCCAGCAGTTTATCCGACTATGGCTACACCTTC. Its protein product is CASSLSDYGYTF.